The T cell receptor beta chain described here comes from a study of T cells in Graves' hyperthyroidism and ophthalmopathy. Out of over 9 ml of fresh peripheral blood came the PBMCs. In its sample, this clonotype was seen a few times. Its antigen is not known. RNA transcripts yielded amplified TCR beta CDR3 regions. A first-round RT-PCR of the TCR CDR3 used the HTBI primer set. TCRdb reprocessed the multiplex PCR reads with MiXCR, giving one entry per CDR3 protein. The table shows roughly 350,000 distinct CDR3 sequences, with about 14% occurring only once. V shed 3 bases and J shed 5 bases, with 16 bases lying between them. This CDR3 contains 16 residues. In germline, CDR1 is LNHNV, CDR2 YYDKDF (reference sequence). Study outcomes and limitations: In the analysis, a 13 V-J model separated ophthalmopathy from stable hyperthyroidism.

The sequenced sample consisted of blood. The TCR originated in a woman aged 30 to 39 with Graves' ophthalmopathy. J is TRBJ1-4 and V is TRBV15, with D perhaps TRBD1 (5 bases). CDR3 sequence: CATSRTVTEPNEKLFF. DNA for the CDR3: TGTGCCACCAGCAGGACCGTGACAGAGCCGAATGAAAAACTGTTTTTT.